The 14 T cell receptor beta chains below were found in one sample sequenced in a study of blood T cell repertoires in COVID-19. Clones were sequenced by immunoSEQ multiplex PCR, and TCRdb holds only the in-frame ones, with some missing. The data contain about 270,000 clones, about 86% of them singletons. The specimen was peripheral blood. The receptors stem from a woman in her sixties with active or convalescent COVID-19.

This clone showed up just once. The chain carries TRBV18 and TRBJ2-5, with TRBD1 as a possible D gene (6 bases). Germline V gives CDR1 KGHSH, CDR2 LQKENI. Trimming cost V 0 bases and J 3 bases, with 11 bases left between them. The CDR3 sequence is 15 residues long. Here the CDR3 reads CASSPPVGTKETQYF. Here the CDR3 DNA reads TGTGCCAGCTCACCACCCGTGGGGACAAAAGAGACCCAGTACTTC. The variable domain in full, completed from reference TRBV18 and TRBJ2-5, reads NAGVMQNPRHLVRRRGQEARLRCSPMKGHSHVYWYRQLPEEGLKFMVYLQKENIIDESGMPKERFSAEFPKEGPSILRIQQVVRGDSAAYFCASSPPVGTKETQYFGPGTRLLVL.

The chain has TRBV25-1 and TRBJ1-2; unclear D gene. Trimming took off 4 bases at V and 4 bases at J, with 7 bases between the two ends. Germline CDR1 and CDR2: MGHDK and SYGVNS. The CDR3 has 12 amino acids. DNA of the CDR3: TGTGCCAGCAGTGCGGGGATCTATGGCTACACCTTC. Translation: CASSAGIYGYTF.

The table lists this clone with a count of one. The rearrangement uses TRBV29-1 and TRBJ2-3, with TRBD2 identical over 9 bases. Trimming removed 3 bases from V and 4 bases from J; junction bases left unmatched: 8. CDR3 length: 15 amino acids. Germline CDR1 is SQVTM and CDR2 is ANQGSEA. The DNA of the CDR3 is TGCAGCGTTGACAGATTGGGACTAGCTGCAGATACGCAGTATTTT. Amino acids: CSVDRLGLAADTQYF.

The V call is TRBV5-1, the J call TRBJ1-4, with D unresolved. The CDR3 loop spans 16 amino acids. Trimming took 5 bases from V and 5 from J, leaving 19 bases between them. Germline CDR1 and CDR2: SGHRS and YFSETQ. This CDR3 is CASSFTGSAQNEKLFF. The CDR3 DNA reads TGCGCCAGCAGTTTCACCGGGTCAGCCCAAAATGAAAAACTGTTTTTT.

The J gene is TRBJ2-7, the V gene TRBV12-5; TRBD2 matches 8 bases. The V and J ends lost 8 bases and 3 bases, in that order; junction bases with no gene match: 21. This CDR3 has 18 residues. Germline CDR1 is LGHNT and CDR2 is FRNRAP. CDR3 sequence (DNA): TGTGCTAGTTCACCCCCGGGGGGGGTCCCGATCACTAACTACGAGCAGTACTTC. It encodes CASSPPGGVPITNYEQYF.

V is TRBV6-5 and J is TRBJ1-2; D unclear. V was shortened by 6 bases and J by 2 bases, with 13 bases between the two germline ends. This CDR3 is 14 amino acids long. CDR1 MNHEY and CDR2 SVGAGI come from the germline V gene. This chain's CDR3 is CASRKRARNYGYTF. The DNA for the CDR3 is TGTGCCAGCAGAAAAAGAGCGAGGAACTATGGCTACACCTTC.

V and J are TRBV10-3 and TRBJ2-7, with TRBD1 identical over 8 bases. Germline V CDR1 and CDR2: ENHRY, SYGVKD. The junction had 4 bases not matched to a gene; V was cut back by 0 bases and J by 3 bases. This CDR3 has 15 residues. Here the CDR3 DNA reads TGTGCCATCAGTGAGTCGCAGGGGGCCTACTACGAGCAGTACTTC. It yields the protein CAISESQGAYYEQYF.

The V gene is TRBV19, the J gene TRBJ2-7; 7 bases agree with TRBD1. Germline V gene lookup returns CDR1 LNHDA and CDR2 SQIVND (reference sequence). The CDR3 totals 13 residues. Unmatched junction bases numbered 4, after V lost 6 bases and J lost 2 bases. CDR3 region: CASSSGTAYEQYF. CDR3 sequence (DNA): TGTGCCAGTAGCTCCGGGACAGCCTACGAGCAGTACTTC.

The J gene is TRBJ2-3, the V gene TRBV19; 8 bases map to TRBD1. CDR1 and CDR2 (germline): LNHDA, SQIVND (reference sequence). V gave up 5 bases and J gave up 5 bases; unmatched junction bases: 9. CDR3 length: 15 amino acids. The CDR3 sequence: CASSFDRGLRDTQYF. The CDR3 DNA reads TGTGCCAGTAGTTTCGACAGGGGATTGAGAGATACGCAGTATTTT.

The chain employs TRBV4-3 and TRBJ1-5; D remains ambiguous. Trimming took 0 bases from V and 1 from J, leaving 4 bases between them. The germline CDR1 and CDR2 sequences are LGHNA and YSLEER. CDR3 length equals 14 residues. The CDR3: CASSQDQSNQPQHF. CDR3 in DNA: TGCGCCAGCAGCCAAGACCAGAGCAATCAGCCCCAGCATTTT.

This clone was counted a single time. The rearrangement uses TRBV5-8 and TRBJ2-2; 10 bases align to TRBD1. CDR1 and CDR2 (germline): SGHTS, YDEGEE. V gave up 1 base and J gave up 0 bases; unmatched junction bases: 3. This CDR3 region has 17 residues. Written as DNA, the CDR3 is TGTGCCAGCAGCTTGATAGGACAGGGGGCGAACACCGGGGAGCTGTTTTTT. Protein sequence: CASSLIGQGANTGELFF.

This clone was observed at least ten times. This chain connects TRBV11-2 to TRBJ2-7; TRBD2 might be the D (6 bases). The germline CDR1 and CDR2 sequences are SGHAT and FQNNGV. V was pared by 8 bases and J by 2 bases, with 13 bases between. The CDR3 has 13 amino acids. The CDR3 region is CASLGLIPYEQYF. DNA for the CDR3: TGTGCCAGCTTGGGACTGATCCCCTACGAGCAGTACTTC.

Notes on this clone: The sample has other DNA sequences that encode this CDR3 too. This rearrangement joins TRBV5-1 to TRBJ1-2, with D unclear. The germline V gene has CDR1 SGHRS and CDR2 YFSETQ. The CDR3 sequence is 14 residues long. The V end lost 5 bases, the J end lost 0 bases, and 11 bases lay between the germline ends. The DNA of the CDR3 is TGCGCCAGCAGTCCCGGCCAGGCTAACTATGGCTACACCTTC. Its protein is CASSPGQANYGYTF.

The chain couples TRBV5-6 to TRBJ1-2, with D uncertain. Germline V gene sequence: CDR1 SGHDT, CDR2 YYEEEE. V shed 3 bases and J shed 6 bases, with 18 bases lying between them. The CDR3 loop spans 15 amino acids. The CDR3 region is CASSSLGQKFNGYTF. Here the CDR3 DNA reads TGTGCCAGCAGCTCCCTTGGGCAGAAGTTTAATGGCTACACCTTC.